This T cell receptor beta chain was retrieved from a study of blood T cell repertoires in COVID-19. Some clones are missing from TCRdb's copy, which holds only in-frame ones; the method was immunoSEQ multiplex PCR. The sample lists about 54,000 clones; 90% were seen once. Trimming removed 5 bases from V and 7 bases from J, with 12 bases in between. Looked up from germline, CDR1 is MGHRA and CDR2 is YSYEKL. This CDR3 is built from 13 residues. Sequencing was performed on peripheral blood. The receptor was derived from a middle-aged woman with active COVID-19. The rearrangement links TRBV4-1 to TRBJ2-1; tentatively, D is TRBD2 (6 bases). CDR3 coding DNA: TGCGCCAGCAGCACGGGACTCGTGAATGAGCAGTTCTTC. Protein product: CASSTGLVNEQFF.